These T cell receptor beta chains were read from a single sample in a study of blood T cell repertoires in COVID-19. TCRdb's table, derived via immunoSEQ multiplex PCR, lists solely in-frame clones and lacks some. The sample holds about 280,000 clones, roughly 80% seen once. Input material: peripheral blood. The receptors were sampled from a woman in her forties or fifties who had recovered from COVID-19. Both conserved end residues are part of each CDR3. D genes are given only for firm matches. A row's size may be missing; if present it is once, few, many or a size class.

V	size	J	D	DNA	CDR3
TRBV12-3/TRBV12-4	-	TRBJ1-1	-	TGTGCCAGCAGCTTACTCGAGTACACTGAAGCTTTCTTT	CASSLLEYTEAFF
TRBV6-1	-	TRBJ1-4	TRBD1	TGTGCCAGCAGTGTCATCAGTTCAGGGGGCTGGGGCGAAAAACTGTTTTTT	CASSVISSGGWGEKLFF
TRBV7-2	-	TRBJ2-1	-	TGTGCCAGCAGCTCACGGGGTGAGCAGTTCTTC	CASSSRGEQFF
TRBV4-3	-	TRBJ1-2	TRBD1	TGCGCCAGCAGCCAAGGACAGGGGGCCTATGGCTACACCTTC	CASSQGQGAYGYTF
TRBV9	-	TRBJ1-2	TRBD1	TGTGCCAGCAGGCAGACAGGGGGGAATGGCTACACCTTC	CASRQTGGNGYTF
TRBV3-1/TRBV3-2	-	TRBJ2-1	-	TGTGCCGCGGCGGAGGGCCCCTACAATGAGCAGTTCTTC	CAAAEGPYNEQFF
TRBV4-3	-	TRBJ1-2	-	TGCGCCAGCAGCCAGAGGGCCTCGGCGGGGCGGAACTATGGCTACACCTTC	CASSQRASAGRNYGYTF
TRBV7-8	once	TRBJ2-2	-	TGTGCCAGCAGTCCCCGGGGGGCTCGAGGCGGGGAGCTGTTTTTT	CASSPRGARGGELFF
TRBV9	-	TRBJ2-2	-	TGTGCCAGCAGCCCTAGGGACTTTAGAAGCACCGGGGAGCTGTTTTTT	CASSPRDFRSTGELFF
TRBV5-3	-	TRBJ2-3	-	TGTGCCAGAAGCTTAATCCCGGGGGGCTACACAGATACGCAGTATTTT	CARSLIPGGYTDTQYF
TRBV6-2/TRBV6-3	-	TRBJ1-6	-	TGTGCCAGCAGTTACCAGGAAGGCTCCTATAATTCACCCCTCCACTTT	CASSYQEGSYNSPLHF
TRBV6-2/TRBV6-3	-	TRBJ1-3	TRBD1	TGTGCCAGCAGCCGGTTTGAGTCGACAGGGACGAACACCATATATTTT	CASSRFESTGTNTIYF
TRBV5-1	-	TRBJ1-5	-	TGCGCCAGCAGCCCCTTGGGAGGGGAACAGCCCCAGCATTTT	CASSPLGGEQPQHF
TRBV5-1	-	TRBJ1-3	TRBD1	TGCGCCAGCAGCTTGGTACGTTGGGACAGTCAGGACTCTGGAAACACCATATATTTT	CASSLVRWDSQDSGNTIYF
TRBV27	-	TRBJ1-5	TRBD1	TGTGCCAGCAGTTTAGTTTGGGTACAGGGGATGAGCAATCAGCCCCAGCATTTT	CASSLVWVQGMSNQPQHF